These 8 T cell receptor beta chains were all obtained from the same sample, sequenced in a study of blood T cells in healthy people across ages (dated by TCRdb to the mid-2010s). Library preparation was by 5' RACE. Sequenced using an Illumina HiSeq 2500. A second PCR of roughly 7 to 11 cycles was performed with a sample-barcoded 5' primer and a J-beta primer mix. Using fastp at Q25 and MiXCR, TCRdb reprocessed the public reads and kept productive beta chains. One record per CDR3 amino acid sequence lists the most common genes and DNA. The sample profile shows 700,000 to 850,000 distinct CDR3 sequences; about 53% of them were found once. The ten most abundant clones make up about 42% of the sample. The sample comprised blood. Receptors originate from an elderly man in good health.

The chain links TRBV3-1 to TRBJ2-3; 7 bases line up with TRBD2. CDR1 and CDR2 (germline): LGHDT, YNNKEL (reference sequence). With V trimmed by 1 base and J by 14 bases, 12 bases remained unmatched. The CDR3 runs to 14 residues. This chain's CDR3 is CASSQAVAGRDAYF. CDR3 nucleotide sequence: TGTGCCAGCAGCCAAGCGGTAGCGGGTAGAGACGCGTATTTT.

This sequence joins TRBV11-2 and TRBJ2-5; 9 nucleotides agree with TRBD1. Germline CDR1 reads SGHAT; CDR2 reads FQNNGV. The CDR3 length is 15 residues. Trimming removed 5 bases from V and 4 bases from J; junction bases left unmatched: 8. The CDR3 DNA sequence: TGTGCCAGCAGCCCCCACAGGGGGCCGGGAGAGACCCAGTACTTC. Residues: CASSPHRGPGETQYF.

This clonotype was seen a few times. The chain links TRBV9 to TRBJ2-5, with TRBD2 matching over 12 bases. With 3 bases clipped from V and 5 bases from J, the junction kept 5 bases outside the gene matches. Germline V lookup: CDR1 SGDLS, CDR2 YYNGEE. The CDR3 length is 15 residues. CDR3 amino acids: CASSASGTSGETQYF. CDR3 coding DNA: TGTGCCAGCAGCGCCTCCGGGACTAGCGGGGAGACCCAGTACTTC.

V gene TRBV7-9 combines with J gene TRBJ2-4; no reliable D call. V was clipped by 3 bases and J by 2 bases, with 5 bases between them. The CDR3 contains 13 residues. In germline, CDR1 is SEHNR, CDR2 FQNEAQ (reference sequence). The CDR3 DNA reads TGTGCCAGCAGCTTTTCTTCCAAAAACATTCAGTACTTC. This codes for CASSFSSKNIQYF.

This clonotype showed up many times. The V call is TRBV10-3, the J call TRBJ2-6; 7 positions agree with TRBD2. Germline V gene lookup returns CDR1 ENHRY and CDR2 SYGVKD. The CDR3 contains 15 residues. V was clipped by 4 bases and J by 13 bases; unmatched bases: 13. The CDR3 nucleotides are TGTGCCATCAGTGCTACGGGACTACCGGATAGGGTCCTGACTTTC. Residues: CAISATGLPDRVLTF.

This clonotype was observed a few times. The rearrangement uses TRBV18 and TRBJ2-3, with D hard to call. The CDR3 consists of 15 residues. V was shortened by 6 bases and J by 6 bases, with 19 bases between the two germline ends. Germline V gives CDR1 KGHSH, CDR2 LQKENI. The CDR3 spells CASSTLNPPRDTQYF. For the CDR3, the DNA is TGTGCCAGCTCCACTCTGAACCCCCCACGGGATACGCAGTATTTT.

The chain couples TRBV28 to TRBJ2-1; tentative D call: TRBD2 (5 bases). The J call may be mistaken, given a closer DNA end match to TRBJ2-7. From germline, CDR1 is MDHEN and CDR2 SYDVKM. The CDR3 consists of 15 residues. CDR3 DNA sequence: TGTGCCAGCAGTCCCAGCCCTAGATCCGGAGGCGAGCAGTACTTC. It is translated as CASSPSPRSGGEQYF.

V gene TRBV10-3 combines with J gene TRBJ2-5; perhaps TRBD1 as D (5 bases). V was shortened by 7 bases and J by 11 bases, with 14 bases between the two germline ends. The CDR3 consists of 11 residues. The germline gives CDR1 ENHRY, CDR2 SYGVKD. CDR3 nucleotide sequence: TGTGCCATCACAGGGAACAATGAGCAGTACTTC. Translation: CAITGNNEQYF.